The rows below give T cell receptor beta chains drawn from one sample of a study of Ad26.COV2.S vaccination and SARS-CoV-2 variants. Data came from immunoSEQ multiplex PCR; TCRdb stores just in-frame clones and leaves some out. This sample has hundreds of thousands of clones; 89% occur once, and the top ten carry approximately 2.5%. Material: peripheral blood, obtained in a trial of Ad26.COV2.S vaccine versus placebo. These receptors originate from a person aged 18-65 years who received the Ad26.COV2.S COVID-19 vaccine or a placebo. Each CDR3 is given with its conserved first and last residue.

>TRBJ1-6|TRBV25-1
CASTRGYNSPLHF
>TRBJ2-7|TRBV4-1
CASSEGRGTQKIYEQYF
>TRBJ2-2|TRBV25-1
CASSPRGRSGELFF
>TRBJ2-2|TRBV9
CASSVLFRGPANTGELFF
>TRBJ2-3|TRBV4-3
CASSQEPTGSGTDTQYF
>TRBJ2-1|TRBV5-1
CASSLLTSGYNEQFF
>TRBJ1-2|TRBV21-1
CASSKSTYGYTF
>TRBJ2-7|TRBV6-1
CASNGPGGVYEQYF
>TRBJ1-1|TRBV5-4
CASSPGGRNTEAFF
>TRBJ1-5|TRBV27
CASSSRNEGIYQPQHF
>TRBJ2-1|TRBV5-1
CASSEQRIFNEQFF
>TRBJ2-5|TRBV7-2
CASSPGETQYF
>TRBJ2-2|TRBV23-1
CASSQKTGNTGELFF
>TRBJ2-4|TRBV6-2/TRBV6-3
CASSYSGRDKAKNIQYF
>TRBJ1-2|TRBV2
CASQGGRGQYGYTF
>TRBJ2-3|TRBV5-4
CASSWTGKSTDTQYF
>TRBJ1-6|TRBV30
CAWNRGYNSPLHF
>TRBJ2-5|TRBV6-2/TRBV6-3
CASSPGTKSSAQYF
>TRBJ1-5|TRBV3-1/TRBV3-2
CASSPQARQPQHF
>TRBJ2-5|TRBV6-5
CASRPRNFQETQYF
>TRBJ1-1|TRBV12-3/TRBV12-4
CASTADRNTEAFF
>TRBJ2-5|TRBV3-1/TRBV3-2
CASSPTTGSETQYF